The next 18 T cell receptor beta chains were all read from a single sample in a study of control samples from healthy donors and cancer patients. The method was immunoSEQ multiplex PCR; TCRdb's version includes in-frame clones alone and lacks a portion of them. The sample carries over 200,000 clones, roughly 87% recorded once. The sample taken for sequencing was PBMCs. The source of these receptors is a woman aged 60 to 75 with lung cancer.

V and J are TRBV6-6 and TRBJ1-2; no clear D. Germline V lookup: CDR1 MNHNY, CDR2 SVGAGI (reference sequence). Trimming pared 6 bases from V and 4 bases from J, leaving 12 bases between. The CDR3 extends over 13 amino acids. The CDR3: CASSFDGLYGYTF. The CDR3 DNA reads as TGTGCCAGCAGCTTTGATGGCCTCTATGGCTACACCTTC.

The rearrangement uses TRBV11-3 and TRBJ2-1; either TRBD1 or TRBD2 may fit D (6 bases each). This CDR3 contains 15 residues. V lost 2 bases and J lost 0, with 8 bases in between. The germline gives CDR1 SGHNT, CDR2 YENEEA. CDR3 sequence reads: CASSLWGASYNEQFF. The CDR3 DNA reads as TGTGCCAGCAGCTTATGGGGGGCCTCCTACAATGAGCAGTTCTTC.

The V gene is TRBV3-1 (or the pseudogene TRBV3-2), the J gene TRBJ2-5, with 14 nucleotides matching TRBD2. V lost 2 bases to trimming and J lost 7 bases; unmatched junction nucleotides: 9. Germline CDR1 reads LGHDT; CDR2 reads YNNKEL (reference sequence). This CDR3 has 17 amino acids. The CDR3 sequence is CASSQLGLAGDGGTQYF. The CDR3, as DNA: TGTGCCAGCAGCCAACTGGGACTAGCGGGAGATGGGGGGACCCAGTACTTC.

The rearrangement links TRBV14 to TRBJ2-7; D unclear. There are 12 residues in the CDR3. Trimming shortened V by 1 base and J by 3 bases, and 4 bases separated the two germline ends. Germline values: CDR1 SGHDN, CDR2 FVKESK. The CDR3 DNA follows: TGTGCCAGCAGCCAAGTAAGCTACGAGCAGTACTTC. Translated, it gives CASSQVSYEQYF. The variable domain in full, completed from reference TRBV14 and TRBJ2-7, reads EAGVTQFPSHSVIEKGQTVTLRCDPISGHDNLYWYRRVMGKEIKFLLHFVKESKQDESGMPNNRFLAERTGGTYSTLKVQPAELEDSGVYFCASSQVSYEQYFGPGTRLTVT.

The chain couples TRBV28 to TRBJ1-4, with 7 bases fitting TRBD1. The V segment lost 6 bases and the J segment 11 bases; nucleotides outside the gene matches: 12. This CDR3 contains 14 residues. Germline V gives CDR1 MDHEN, CDR2 SYDVKM. CDR3 loop: CASSQTGTRAKLFF. In DNA form, the CDR3 reads TGTGCCAGCAGCCAGACAGGGACCCGGGCTAAACTGTTTTTT.

The chain joins TRBV10-2 to TRBJ1-2; the match to TRBD1 covers 7 bases. This CDR3 spans 16 amino acids. Germline loops: CDR1 WSHSY, CDR2 SAAADI. The ends lost 3 bases at V and 4 bases at J; junction bases unmatched: 11. The CDR3 DNA reads as TGCGCCAGCAGTGACCTAACTCGCAACAGGGGCTATGGCTACACCTTC. Translation gives CASSDLTRNRGYGYTF.

The rearrangement uses TRBV6-5 and TRBJ1-1; D remains unclear. This CDR3 is built from 15 residues. Germline values: CDR1 MNHEY, CDR2 SVGAGI. Trimming removed 2 bases from V and 4 bases from J, with 14 bases in between. The CDR3 sequence is CASSYLSRVSTEAFF. The CDR3 nucleotides read TGTGCCAGCAGTTACCTCTCGCGTGTGAGCACTGAAGCTTTCTTT.

The rearrangement joins TRBV28 to TRBJ2-7, with unresolved D. Between the trimmed V and J ends, which lost 5 bases and 0 bases, there was a span of 14 bases. Germline CDR1 reads MDHEN; CDR2 reads SYDVKM. This CDR3 region has 15 residues. In DNA, the CDR3 is TGTGCCAGCAGTACGCGACAAGAGAGCTCCTACGAGCAGTACTTC. Translating gives CASSTRQESSYEQYF.

The table lists this clone with many counts. This chain joins TRBV9 and TRBJ2-1, with 9 bases lining up with TRBD1. Trimming removed 3 bases from V and 8 bases from J; junction bases left unmatched: 9. The CDR3 has 15 amino acids. CDR1 is SGDLS and CDR2 is YYNGEE in the germline V gene. This chain's CDR3 is CASSDDRGGVDEQFF. The CDR3, as DNA: TGTGCCAGCAGCGACGACAGGGGGGGTGTTGATGAGCAGTTCTTC.

The chain carries TRBV6-5 and TRBJ2-7; D not certain. CDR1 is MNHEY, CDR2 SVGAGI, per germline. CDR3 size: 14 residues. V was clipped by 2 bases and J by 5 bases, with 13 bases between them. CDR3 bases: TGTGCCAGCAGTTACAGGCTCTACAAACACGAGCAGTACTTC. This sequence encodes CASSYRLYKHEQYF.

The V call is TRBV7-9, the J call TRBJ1-1; 8 nucleotides agree with TRBD1. The CDR3 has 15 residues. Germline V gives CDR1 SEHNR, CDR2 FQNEAQ (reference sequence). Trimming cost V 3 bases and J 5 bases; bases outside gene matches: 8. CDR3 region: CASSLARTGQTEAFF. CDR3 coding DNA: TGTGCCAGCAGCTTGGCCCGGACAGGGCAGACTGAAGCTTTCTTT.

V gene TRBV27 combines with J gene TRBJ2-1; 8 bases are shared with TRBD1. The length of the CDR3 is 14 residues. Germline-derived CDR1 and CDR2 are MNHEY and SMNVEV (reference sequence). The J segment lost 1 base and the V segment lost 7 bases, leaving 3 bases of the junction unmatched. CDR3: CASIGQGSYNEQFF. The CDR3 coding sequence is TGTGCCAGCATAGGACAGGGATCCTACAATGAGCAGTTCTTC.

This clone has only one observation. The genes are TRBV15 and TRBJ1-1; a weak D match, TRBD1 (5 bases). The V end was cut by 8 bases, the J end by 2 bases, with 12 bases between. The CDR3 is made up of 13 amino acids. Germline-derived CDR1 and CDR2 are LNHNV and YYDKDF (reference sequence). The CDR3 sequence is CATRDGPNTEAFF. Here the CDR3 DNA reads TGTGCCACCCGGGACGGCCCAAACACTGAAGCTTTCTTT.

This chain links TRBV5-1 with TRBJ1-4, with D unclear. Looked up from germline, CDR1 is SGHRS and CDR2 is YFSETQ. V was trimmed by 1 base and J by 8 bases, leaving 6 bases between them. The CDR3 sequence is 12 residues long. CDR3 protein: CASSLTGEKLFF. The CDR3 region has the DNA TGCGCCAGCAGCTTGACCGGGGAAAAACTGTTTTTT.

The V gene is TRBV9, the J gene TRBJ1-4; tentatively, D is TRBD1 (5 bases). The CDR3 has 13 amino acids. The V end lost 4 bases, the J end lost 8 bases, and 12 bases lay between the germline ends. CDR1 and CDR2 (germline): SGDLS, YYNGEE. The CDR3 sequence is CASSRGLYEKLFF. CDR3 bases: TGTGCCAGCAGCAGGGGCTTATACGAAAAACTGTTTTTT. The full variable domain, completed using reference TRBV9 and TRBJ1-4, is DSGVTQTPKHLITATGQRVTLRCSPRSGDLSVYWYQQSLDQGLQFLIQYYNGEERAKGNILERFSAQQFPDLHSELNLSSLELGDSALYFCASSRGLYEKLFFGSGTQLSVL.

This clone was counted only a few times. The rearrangement uses TRBV9 and TRBJ1-6; 11 bases agree with TRBD1. CDR1 is SGDLS, CDR2 YYNGEE, per germline. V shed 4 bases and J 10 bases; nucleotides not matched to a gene: 7. This CDR3 is 15 amino acids long. Here the CDR3 reads CASSRTGQGGSPLHF. DNA for the CDR3: TGTGCCAGCAGCCGTACGGGACAGGGGGGATCACCCCTCCACTTT.

About this clone itself: One end of the junction is discordant with germline, which a read error may explain. J is TRBJ1-1 and V is TRBV5-5, with D uncertain. Germline V gene sequence: CDR1 SGHKS, CDR2 YYEKEE (reference sequence). The CDR3 is 13 amino acids. This chain's CDR3 is CASSLVPDTEAFF. The CDR3 DNA reads TGTGCCAGCAGTTTGGTTCCGGACACTGAAGCTTTCTTT.

V and J are TRBV10-2 and TRBJ2-5; the D is unclear. This CDR3 comprises 13 residues. Between the trimmed V and J ends, which lost 6 bases and 5 bases, there was a span of 13 bases. The germline V gene has CDR1 WSHSY and CDR2 SAAADI. CDR3: CASSSNQGETQYF. Written as DNA, the CDR3 is TGCGCCAGCAGCTCTAACCAAGGGGAGACCCAGTACTTC.